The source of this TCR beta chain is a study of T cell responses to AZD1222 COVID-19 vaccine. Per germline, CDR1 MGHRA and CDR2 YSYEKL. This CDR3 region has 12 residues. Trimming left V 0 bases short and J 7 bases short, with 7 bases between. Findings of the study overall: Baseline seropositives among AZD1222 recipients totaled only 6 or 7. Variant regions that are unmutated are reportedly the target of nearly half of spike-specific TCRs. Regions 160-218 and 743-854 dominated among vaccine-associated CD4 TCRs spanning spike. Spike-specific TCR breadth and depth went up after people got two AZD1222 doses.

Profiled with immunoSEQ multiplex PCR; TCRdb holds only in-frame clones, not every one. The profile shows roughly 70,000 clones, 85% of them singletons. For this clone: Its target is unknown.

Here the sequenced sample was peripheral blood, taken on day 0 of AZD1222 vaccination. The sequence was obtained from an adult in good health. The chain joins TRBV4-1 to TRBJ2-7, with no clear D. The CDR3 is CASSQDLREQYF. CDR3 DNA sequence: TGCGCCAGCAGCCAAGATCTTAGAGAGCAGTACTTC.